A single sample is the source of the 10 T cell receptor beta chains below, sequenced in a study of T cell repertoires in cytomegalovirus infection. One entry per CDR3 protein results from TCRdb running MiXCR on the reads. In the table there are 68,000 or so distinct CDR3 sequences, 20% to 25% of which are singletons. Their antigen targets remain unknown. Specimen: PBMCs, sequenced either directly or after in vitro stimulation (not recorded which). The receptor source for this set is a human donor in good health (CMV status not recorded). Some clones in this sample may be carry-over from other donors' samples.

The chain uses TRBV7-9 and TRBJ1-1; D is unresolved. The V and J ends lost 2 bases and 1 base respectively, with 8 bases between them. The CDR3 is made up of 14 amino acids. Germline lookup yields CDR1 SEHNR and CDR2 FQNEAQ (reference sequence). The CDR3, as DNA: TGTGCCAGCAGCTTAATAGGGAAGAACACTGAAGCTTTCTTT. Amino acid sequence: CASSLIGKNTEAFF.

The genes are TRBV4-1 and TRBJ1-1; D is uncertain. Trimming cost V 2 bases and J 8 bases, with 12 bases left between them. CDR3 size: 13 residues. Germline V CDR1 and CDR2: MGHRA, YSYEKL. CDR3: CASSQSEWEEAFF. For the CDR3, the DNA is TGCGCCAGCAGCCAATCGGAATGGGAAGAAGCTTTCTTT.

This clonotype has at least ten counts. The chain has TRBV6-5 and TRBJ2-3; D not resolved. The CDR3 covers 15 residues. V shed 3 bases and J shed 2 bases, with 12 bases lying between them. In germline, CDR1 is MNHEY, CDR2 SVGAGI. The CDR3 DNA reads as TGTGCCAGCAGTTATTCACCTTTATCCACAGATACGCAGTATTTT. Protein product: CASSYSPLSTDTQYF.

As to this clonotype: Possible read error: a much larger clone is one base away. No DNA is shown, since the ends of the CDR3 on it are uncertain; the CDR3 is the one TCRdb lists. The CDR3 here is CASLRVAGGTDTQCF. The gene calls are TRBV7-2 and TRBJ2-3; TRBD2, as called in the table, went unchecked against the DNA. Germline V gives CDR1 SGHTA, CDR2 FQGNSA. Counting both end residues, the CDR3 totals 15 amino acids.

This clonotype was observed a handful of times. This chain joins TRBV20-1 and TRBJ2-5; 10 bases line up with TRBD1. The CDR3 length is 14 residues. In germline, CDR1 is DFQATT, CDR2 SNEGSKA (reference sequence). V trimming: 5 bases; J trimming: 4 bases; junction bases outside the gene matches: 7. The CDR3 is CSAAGTGVRETQYF. The CDR3 DNA reads as TGCAGTGCTGCCGGGACAGGGGTTCGAGAGACCCAGTACTTC.

This clonotype was observed many times. The J gene is TRBJ1-6, the V gene TRBV7-9; D is unresolved. V was pared by 3 bases and J by 7 bases, with 4 bases between. CDR1 SEHNR and CDR2 FQNEAQ come from the germline V gene (reference sequence). The CDR3 runs to 12 residues. The CDR3 protein is CASSFGNSPLHF. CDR3 coding DNA: TGTGCCAGCAGCTTCGGAAATTCACCCCTCCACTTT.

This clonotype has at least ten counts. The chain combines TRBV7-6 with TRBJ2-5; 9 bases are a match to TRBD2. Trimming removed 5 bases from V and 2 bases from J; junction bases left unmatched: 6. CDR3 size: 15 residues. Germline V gene lookup returns CDR1 SGHVS and CDR2 FNYEAQ. The CDR3 region is CASSKGLASQETQYF. The CDR3 bases are TGTGCCAGCAGCAAAGGACTAGCGTCGCAAGAGACCCAGTACTTC.

This clonotype occurred many times. The chain links TRBV11-2 to TRBJ1-2; D unclear. This CDR3 has 16 amino acids. Trimming took off 2 bases at V and 8 bases at J, with 21 bases between the two ends. Germline values: CDR1 SGHAT, CDR2 FQNNGV. Written as DNA, the CDR3 is TGTGCCAGCAGCTTATTCCCATTCAATAGCGCTGGGGGCTACACCTTC. It is translated as CASSLFPFNSAGGYTF.

A remark on this clonotype: One junction end disagrees with the germline gene, perhaps due to a read error. CDR3 DNA sequence: TGTGCCAGCAGCTTGGGGGTTTCCGACAACAATGAGCAGTTCTTC. Its translation is CASSLGVSDNNEQFF. V and J are TRBV5-3 and TRBJ2-1; perhaps D is TRBD1 or TRBD2 (5 bases each). TRBV5-3 is designated an ORF whose function remains uncertain. The length of the CDR3 is 15 residues.

This clonotype was counted many times. The chain joins TRBV4-1 to TRBJ1-2; D unresolved. Trimming cost V 1 base and J 7 bases, with 10 bases left between them. The germline gives CDR1 MGHRA, CDR2 YSYEKL. The CDR3 consists of 13 residues. CDR3 in amino acids: CASSQGLVGGYTF. In DNA form, the CDR3 reads TGCGCCAGCAGCCAAGGACTAGTGGGTGGCTACACCTTC.